The source of this T cell receptor beta chain is a study of identical twins. Study results and limitations: With monozygotic twins, out-of-frame TCR alpha sharing exceeded what models estimated. Sequences that were out-of-frame, alpha and twin-shared displayed an excess of low generation probability. Twins shared beta out-of-frame sequences in excess, but this excess was weaker.

This clonotype has just a few counts. The antigen remains undetermined. One entry per CDR3 protein results from TCRdb running MiXCR on the 5' RACE reads. Of about 900,000 distinct CDR3 sequences in the sample, roughly an eighth were seen once. CDR3 size: 16 residues. Germline CDR1 is DFQATT and CDR2 is SNEGSKA (reference sequence). Trimming cost V 0 bases and J 4 bases, with 17 bases left between them. This sample also belongs to another study, concerning yellow fever vaccine responses in identical twins. Per that study: Twins reportedly mounted vaccine T cell responses that seemed partly convergent, partly personalized.

The sample comprised PBMCs. The TCR sequence derives from a woman aged 18 to 35 in good health. The chain joins TRBV20-1 to TRBJ2-3, with a possible D match to TRBD2 (5 bases). The CDR3 coding sequence is TGCAGTGCTAGAGACTTTACCCTAGCCACAGCAGATACGCAGTATTTT. It encodes CSARDFTLATADTQYF.